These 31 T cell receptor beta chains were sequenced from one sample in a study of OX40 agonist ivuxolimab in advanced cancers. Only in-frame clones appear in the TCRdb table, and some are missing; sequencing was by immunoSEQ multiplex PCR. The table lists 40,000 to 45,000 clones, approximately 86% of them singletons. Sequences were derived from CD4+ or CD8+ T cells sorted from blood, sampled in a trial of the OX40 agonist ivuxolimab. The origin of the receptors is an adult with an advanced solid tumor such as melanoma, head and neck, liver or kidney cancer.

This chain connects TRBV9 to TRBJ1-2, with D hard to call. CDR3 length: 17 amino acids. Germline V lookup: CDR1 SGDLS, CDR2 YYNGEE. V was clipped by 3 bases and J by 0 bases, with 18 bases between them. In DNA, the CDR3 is TGTGCCAGCAGCGAGAACTGGGTCCAACAGCCTAACTATGGCTACACCTTC. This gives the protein CASSENWVQQPNYGYTF.

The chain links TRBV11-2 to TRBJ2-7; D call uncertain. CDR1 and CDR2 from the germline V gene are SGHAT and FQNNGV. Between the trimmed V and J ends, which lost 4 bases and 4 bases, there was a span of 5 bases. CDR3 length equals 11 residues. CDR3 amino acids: CASSYTYEQYF. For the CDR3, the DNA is TGTGCCAGCAGCTACACTTACGAGCAGTACTTC.

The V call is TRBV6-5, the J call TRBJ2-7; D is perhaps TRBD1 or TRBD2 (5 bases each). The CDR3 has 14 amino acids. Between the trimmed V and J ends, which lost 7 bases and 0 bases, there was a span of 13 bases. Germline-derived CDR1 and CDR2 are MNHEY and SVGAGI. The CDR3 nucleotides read TGTGCCAGCATCCCGGGACCTCGCTCCTACGAGCAGTACTTC. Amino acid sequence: CASIPGPRSYEQYF.

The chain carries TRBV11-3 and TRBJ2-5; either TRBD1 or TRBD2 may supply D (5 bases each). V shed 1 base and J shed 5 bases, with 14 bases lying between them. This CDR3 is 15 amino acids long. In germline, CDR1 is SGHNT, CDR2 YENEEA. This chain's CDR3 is CASSLGTGTLETQYF. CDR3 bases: TGTGCCAGCAGCTTAGGAACCGGGACCCTGGAGACCCAGTACTTC.

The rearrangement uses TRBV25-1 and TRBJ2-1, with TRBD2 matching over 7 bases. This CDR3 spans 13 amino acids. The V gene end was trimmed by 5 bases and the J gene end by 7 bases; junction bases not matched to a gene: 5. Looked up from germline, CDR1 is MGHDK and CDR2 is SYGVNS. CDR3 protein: CASSWGGRNEQFF. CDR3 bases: TGTGCCAGCAGTTGGGGGGGACGAAATGAGCAGTTCTTC. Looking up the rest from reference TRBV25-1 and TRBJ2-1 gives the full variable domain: EADIYQTPRYLVIGTGKKITLECSQTMGHDKMYWYQQDPGMELHLIHYSYGVNSTEKGDLSSESTVSRIRTEHFPLTLESARPSHTSQYLCASSWGGRNEQFFGPGTRLTVL.

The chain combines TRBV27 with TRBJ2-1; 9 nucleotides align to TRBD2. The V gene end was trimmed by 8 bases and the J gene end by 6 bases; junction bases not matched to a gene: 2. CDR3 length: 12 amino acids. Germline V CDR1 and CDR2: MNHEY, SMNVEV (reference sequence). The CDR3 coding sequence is TGTGCCAGCCGCGGGGGGGGCAATGAGCAGTTCTTC. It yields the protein CASRGGGNEQFF.

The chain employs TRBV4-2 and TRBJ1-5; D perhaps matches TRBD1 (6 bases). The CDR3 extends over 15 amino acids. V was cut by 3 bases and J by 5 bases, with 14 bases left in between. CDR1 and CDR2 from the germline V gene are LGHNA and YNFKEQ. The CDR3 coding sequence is TGTGCCAGCAGCCACCGAAGGGACACCGATCAGCCCCAGCATTTT. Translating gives CASSHRRDTDQPQHF.

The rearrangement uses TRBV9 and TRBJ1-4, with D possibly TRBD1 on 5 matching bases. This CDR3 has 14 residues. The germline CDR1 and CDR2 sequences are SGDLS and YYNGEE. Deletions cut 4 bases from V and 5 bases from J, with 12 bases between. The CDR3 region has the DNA TGTGCCAGCAGCACCTGGGACGGGAATGAAAAACTGTTTTTT. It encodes CASSTWDGNEKLFF.

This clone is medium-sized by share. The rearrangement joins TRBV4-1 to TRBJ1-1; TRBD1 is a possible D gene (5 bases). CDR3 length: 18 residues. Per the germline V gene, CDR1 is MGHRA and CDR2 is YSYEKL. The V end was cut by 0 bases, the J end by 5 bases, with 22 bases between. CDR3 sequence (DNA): TGCGCCAGCAGCCAAGATATCAACAGGTTCTTCGTATGGACTGAAGCTTTCTTT. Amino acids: CASSQDINRFFVWTEAFF.

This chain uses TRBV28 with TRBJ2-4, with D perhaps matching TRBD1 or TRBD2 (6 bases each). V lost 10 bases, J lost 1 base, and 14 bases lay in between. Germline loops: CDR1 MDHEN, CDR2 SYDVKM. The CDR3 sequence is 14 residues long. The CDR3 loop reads CATLGGPAKNIQYF. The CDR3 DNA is TGTGCCACACTTGGGGGGCCGGCCAAAAACATTCAGTACTTC. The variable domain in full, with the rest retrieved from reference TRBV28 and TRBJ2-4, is DVKVTQSSRYLVKRTGEKVFLECVQDMDHENMFWYRQDPGLGLRLIYFSYDVKMKEKGDIPEGYSVSREKKERFSLILESASTNQTSMYLCATLGGPAKNIQYFGAGTRLSVL.

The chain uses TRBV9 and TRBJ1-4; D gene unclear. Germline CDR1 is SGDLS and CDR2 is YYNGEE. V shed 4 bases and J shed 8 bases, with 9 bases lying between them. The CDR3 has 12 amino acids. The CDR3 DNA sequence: TGTGCCAGCAGCAGCGGGAGCGAAAAACTGTTTTTT. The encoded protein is CASSSGSEKLFF.

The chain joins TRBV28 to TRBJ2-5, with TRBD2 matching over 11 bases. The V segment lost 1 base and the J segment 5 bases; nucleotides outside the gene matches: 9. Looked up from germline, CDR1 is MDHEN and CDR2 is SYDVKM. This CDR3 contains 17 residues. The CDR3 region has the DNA TGTGCCAGCAGTTTATCCCGTAGCGGGAGGGCCTGGGAGACCCAGTACTTC. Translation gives CASSLSRSGRAWETQYF.

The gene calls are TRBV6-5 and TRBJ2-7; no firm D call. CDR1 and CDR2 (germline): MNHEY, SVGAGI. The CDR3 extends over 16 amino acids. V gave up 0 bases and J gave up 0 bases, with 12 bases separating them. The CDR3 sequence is CASSYSIGQTSYEQYF. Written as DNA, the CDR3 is TGTGCCAGCAGTTACTCGATCGGTCAGACCTCCTACGAGCAGTACTTC.

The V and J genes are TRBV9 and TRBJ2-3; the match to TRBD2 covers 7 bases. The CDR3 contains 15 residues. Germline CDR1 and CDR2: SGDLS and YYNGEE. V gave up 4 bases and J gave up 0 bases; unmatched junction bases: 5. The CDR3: CASSPSGESTDTQYF. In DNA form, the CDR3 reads TGTGCCAGCAGCCCCAGCGGGGAGAGCACAGATACGCAGTATTTT.

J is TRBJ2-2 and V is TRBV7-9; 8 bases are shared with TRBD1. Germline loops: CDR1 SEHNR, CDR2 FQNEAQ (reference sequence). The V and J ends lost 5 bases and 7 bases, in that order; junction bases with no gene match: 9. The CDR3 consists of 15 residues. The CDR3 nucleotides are TGTGCCAGCAGCGCCCGACAGGGGCGGGGCGGGGAGCTGTTTTTT. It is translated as CASSARQGRGGELFF.

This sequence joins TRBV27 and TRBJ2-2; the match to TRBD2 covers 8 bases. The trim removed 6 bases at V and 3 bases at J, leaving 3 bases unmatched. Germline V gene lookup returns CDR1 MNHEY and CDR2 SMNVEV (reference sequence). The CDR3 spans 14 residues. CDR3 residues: CASSRGGDTGELFF. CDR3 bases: TGTGCCAGCAGCCGGGGGGGTGACACCGGGGAGCTGTTTTTT.

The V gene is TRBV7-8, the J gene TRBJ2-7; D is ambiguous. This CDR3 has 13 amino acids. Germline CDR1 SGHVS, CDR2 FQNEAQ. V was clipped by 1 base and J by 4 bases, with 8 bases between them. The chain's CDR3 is CASSLEVPYEQYF. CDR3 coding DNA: TGTGCCAGCAGCTTAGAAGTCCCTTACGAGCAGTACTTC.

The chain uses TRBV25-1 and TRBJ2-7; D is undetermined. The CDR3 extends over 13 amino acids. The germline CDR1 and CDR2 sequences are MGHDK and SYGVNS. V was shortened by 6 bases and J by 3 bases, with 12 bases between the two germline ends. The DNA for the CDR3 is TGTGCCAGCAGACCGTCCCATCTCTACGAGCAGTACTTC. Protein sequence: CASRPSHLYEQYF.

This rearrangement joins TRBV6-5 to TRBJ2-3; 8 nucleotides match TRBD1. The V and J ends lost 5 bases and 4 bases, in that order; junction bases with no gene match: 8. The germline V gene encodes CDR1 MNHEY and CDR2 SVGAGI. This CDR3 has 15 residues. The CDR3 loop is CASSPFRDRSDTQYF. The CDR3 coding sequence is TGTGCCAGCAGTCCTTTTAGGGACAGGTCAGATACGCAGTATTTT.

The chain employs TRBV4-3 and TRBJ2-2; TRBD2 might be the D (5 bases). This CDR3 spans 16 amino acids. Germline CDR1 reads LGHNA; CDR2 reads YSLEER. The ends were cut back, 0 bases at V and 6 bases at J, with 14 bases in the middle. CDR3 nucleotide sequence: TGCGCCAGCAGCCAAGATTTCCGGGGTTTGGCCGGGGAGCTGTTTTTT. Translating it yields CASSQDFRGLAGELFF.

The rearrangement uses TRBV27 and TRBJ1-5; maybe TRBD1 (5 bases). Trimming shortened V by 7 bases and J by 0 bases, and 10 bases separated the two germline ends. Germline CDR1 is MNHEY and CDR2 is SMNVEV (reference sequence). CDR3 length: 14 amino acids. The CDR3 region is CASMHRNSNQPQHF. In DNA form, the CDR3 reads TGTGCCAGCATGCACAGGAATAGCAATCAGCCCCAGCATTTT.

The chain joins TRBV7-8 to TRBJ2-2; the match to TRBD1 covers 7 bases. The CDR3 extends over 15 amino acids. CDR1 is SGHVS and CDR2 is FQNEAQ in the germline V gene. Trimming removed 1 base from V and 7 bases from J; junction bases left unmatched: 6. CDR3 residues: CASSLGRGRNGELFF. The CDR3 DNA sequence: TGTGCCAGCAGCTTAGGAAGGGGGCGCAACGGGGAGCTGTTTTTT.

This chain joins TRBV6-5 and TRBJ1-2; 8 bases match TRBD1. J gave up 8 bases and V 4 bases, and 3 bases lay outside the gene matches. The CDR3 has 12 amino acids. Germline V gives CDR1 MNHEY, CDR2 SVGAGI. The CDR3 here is CASSLQGVGYTF. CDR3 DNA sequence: TGTGCCAGCAGTTTACAGGGGGTAGGCTACACCTTC.

As DNA, the CDR3 is TGTGCCAGCAGTAGGGAACAGTTGAACACTGAAGCTTTCTTT. Its protein is CASSREQLNTEAFF. The genes are TRBV2 and TRBJ1-1; D gene uncertain. Per the germline V gene, CDR1 is SNHLY and CDR2 is FYNNEI. V was cut by 5 bases and J by 0 bases, with 10 bases left in between. The CDR3 has 14 amino acids.

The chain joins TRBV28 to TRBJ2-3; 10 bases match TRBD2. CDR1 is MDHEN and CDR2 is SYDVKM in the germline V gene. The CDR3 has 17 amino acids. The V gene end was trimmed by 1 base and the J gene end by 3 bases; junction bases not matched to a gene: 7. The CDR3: CASSLLASGSMTDTQYF. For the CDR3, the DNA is TGTGCCAGCAGTTTATTGGCTAGCGGGAGTATGACAGATACGCAGTATTTT.

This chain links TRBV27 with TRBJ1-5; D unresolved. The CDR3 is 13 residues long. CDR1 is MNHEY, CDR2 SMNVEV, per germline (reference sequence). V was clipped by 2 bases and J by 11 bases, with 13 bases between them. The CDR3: CASSLTPARAQHF. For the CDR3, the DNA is TGTGCCAGCAGTTTAACCCCAGCCCGAGCCCAGCATTTT.

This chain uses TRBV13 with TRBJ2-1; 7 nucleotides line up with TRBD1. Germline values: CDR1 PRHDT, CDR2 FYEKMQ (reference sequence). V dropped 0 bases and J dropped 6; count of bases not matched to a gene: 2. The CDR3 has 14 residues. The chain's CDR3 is CASSLGPGGNEQFF. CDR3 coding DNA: TGTGCCAGCAGCTTAGGCCCAGGGGGCAATGAGCAGTTCTTC.

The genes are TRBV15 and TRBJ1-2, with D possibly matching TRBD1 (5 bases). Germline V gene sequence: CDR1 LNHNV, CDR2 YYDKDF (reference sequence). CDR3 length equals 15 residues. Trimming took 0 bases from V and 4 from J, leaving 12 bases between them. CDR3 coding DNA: TGTGCCACCAGCAGAGACCGGGGGGACGGCTATGGCTACACCTTC. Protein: CATSRDRGDGYGYTF.

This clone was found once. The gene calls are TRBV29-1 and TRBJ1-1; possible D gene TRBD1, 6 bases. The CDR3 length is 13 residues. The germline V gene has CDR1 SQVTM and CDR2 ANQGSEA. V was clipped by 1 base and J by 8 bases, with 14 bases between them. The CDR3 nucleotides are TGCAGCGTTGAAGGCGGGGGGCGTGGGGAAGCTTTCTTT. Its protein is CSVEGGGRGEAFF.

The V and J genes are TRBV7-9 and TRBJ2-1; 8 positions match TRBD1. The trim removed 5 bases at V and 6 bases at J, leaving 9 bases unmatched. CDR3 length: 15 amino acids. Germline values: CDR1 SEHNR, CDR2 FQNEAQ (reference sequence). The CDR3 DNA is TGTGCCAGCAGCCATCGGACAGGGCCCATCAATGAGCAGTTCTTC. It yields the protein CASSHRTGPINEQFF.

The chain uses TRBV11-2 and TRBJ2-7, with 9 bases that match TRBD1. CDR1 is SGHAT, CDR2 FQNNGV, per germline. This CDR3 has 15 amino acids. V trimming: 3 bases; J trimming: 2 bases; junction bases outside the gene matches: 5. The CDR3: CASSFGQGTTYEQYF. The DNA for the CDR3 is TGTGCCAGCAGCTTCGGACAGGGGACTACCTACGAGCAGTACTTC.